A selection of T cell receptor beta chains follows, all from one sample in a study of cytomegalovirus exposure and HLA in healthy donors. Assay used: immunoSEQ multiplex PCR; TCRdb lists only in-frame clones, some missing. The table includes 130,000 to 150,000 clones, 9.4% detected once. The sequencing input was PBMCs. The receptors come from a male donor in good health and CMV-seronegative. CDR3s include the opening cysteine and the closing phenylalanine or tryptophan. A D gene is named only where the DNA matches it firmly. For some rows the clone size is stated as once, few or many, or as a class when expanded; others skip it.

abundance: few
d_gene: -
v_gene: TRBV6-6
j_gene: TRBJ1-5
CDR3nt: TGTGCCAGCAGGGGGGGGGCGCGTCAGCCCCAGCATTTT
CDR3aa: CASRGGARQPQHF

abundance: few
d_gene: -
v_gene: TRBV27
j_gene: TRBJ1-1
CDR3nt: TGTGCCAGCAGTTTCCATTCGACAGTTGAAGCTTTCTTT
CDR3aa: CASSFHSTVEAFF

abundance: few
d_gene: -
v_gene: TRBV28
j_gene: TRBJ1-1
CDR3nt: TGTGCCAGCAGGACAGACTACACTGAAGCTTTCTTT
CDR3aa: CASRTDYTEAFF

abundance: few
d_gene: -
v_gene: TRBV25-1
j_gene: TRBJ1-5
CDR3nt: TGTGCCAGCTCGTCCGGGGGATGGAATCAGCCCCAGCATTTT
CDR3aa: CASSSGGWNQPQHF

abundance: -
d_gene: TRBD1
v_gene: TRBV5-1
j_gene: TRBJ2-3
CDR3nt: TGCGCCAGCAGCGTCCGACAGGGGGCCTCAGATACGCAGTATTTT
CDR3aa: CASSVRQGASDTQYF

abundance: few
d_gene: TRBD2
v_gene: TRBV28
j_gene: TRBJ2-7
CDR3nt: TGTGCCAGCAGAGCGGGGGGCCCCTACGAGCAGTACTTC
CDR3aa: CASRAGGPYEQYF

abundance: few
d_gene: TRBD1
v_gene: TRBV6-1
j_gene: TRBJ2-6
CDR3nt: TGTGCCAGCAGTGGAGTGGGACAGGGGGCTTCCGGGGCCAACGTCCTGACTTTC
CDR3aa: CASSGVGQGASGANVLTF

abundance: -
d_gene: -
v_gene: TRBV19
j_gene: TRBJ2-1
CDR3nt: TGTGCCAGTAGTATAGACGCCTACCGGGGTCACAATGAGCAGTTCTTC
CDR3aa: CASSIDAYRGHNEQFF

abundance: -
d_gene: -
v_gene: TRBV14
j_gene: TRBJ2-2
CDR3nt: TGTGCCAGCAGCCAAGCCCAGGGCACCACCGGGGAGCTGTTTTTT
CDR3aa: CASSQAQGTTGELFF

abundance: few
d_gene: -
v_gene: TRBV28
j_gene: TRBJ1-4
CDR3nt: TGTGCCAGCACCCGCCCAGGGGAGGGGGCTAATGAAAAACTGTTTTTT
CDR3aa: CASTRPGEGANEKLFF

abundance: -
d_gene: TRBD2
v_gene: TRBV5-8
j_gene: TRBJ2-1
CDR3nt: TGTGCCAGCAGCCTGATTAGCGGGAGACACAATGAGCAGTTCTTC
CDR3aa: CASSLISGRHNEQFF

abundance: few
d_gene: -
v_gene: TRBV7-2
j_gene: TRBJ2-3
CDR3nt: TGTGCCAGCAGCTTCGTAACAGGCACAGATACGCAGTATTTT
CDR3aa: CASSFVTGTDTQYF

abundance: few
d_gene: TRBD2
v_gene: TRBV9
j_gene: TRBJ2-7
CDR3nt: TGTGCCAGCAGCGCGAGCGGGAATCCGTTGGACGAGCAGTACTTC
CDR3aa: CASSASGNPLDEQYF

abundance: -
d_gene: TRBD2
v_gene: TRBV6-1
j_gene: TRBJ2-7
CDR3nt: TGTGCCAGCACCCAGGCGGGAGGGGTGTACGAGCAGTACTTC
CDR3aa: CASTQAGGVYEQYF

abundance: few
d_gene: -
v_gene: TRBV9
j_gene: TRBJ1-5
CDR3nt: TGTGCCAGCAGCGTAGGGAGGGCGGCGCGTGGGAGTCAGCCCCAGCATTTT
CDR3aa: CASSVGRAARGSQPQHF

abundance: -
d_gene: TRBD2
v_gene: TRBV27
j_gene: TRBJ2-1
CDR3nt: TGTGCCAGCAGTTCCCTGGCGAGCGGGAGTTGGCAGTTCTTC
CDR3aa: CASSSLASGSWQFF

abundance: -
d_gene: -
v_gene: TRBV10-3
j_gene: TRBJ1-2
CDR3nt: TGTGCCATCAGTGAGGAGCGTCCCTATGGCTACACCTTC
CDR3aa: CAISEERPYGYTF

abundance: -
d_gene: TRBD1
v_gene: TRBV11-2
j_gene: TRBJ2-5
CDR3nt: TGTGCCAGCAGCGGCCCGCCTGGGACAGAGGCCCAAGAGACCCAGTACTTC
CDR3aa: CASSGPPGTEAQETQYF

abundance: few
d_gene: -
v_gene: TRBV7-2
j_gene: TRBJ1-5
CDR3nt: TGTGCCAGCAGCCCCTACAATCAGCCCCAGCATTTT
CDR3aa: CASSPYNQPQHF

abundance: few
d_gene: -
v_gene: TRBV4-3
j_gene: TRBJ2-3
CDR3nt: TGCGCCAGCAGCCAAGATAGTCCCCGGGGGGCGCGCACAGATACGCAGTATTTT
CDR3aa: CASSQDSPRGARTDTQYF

abundance: -
d_gene: TRBD1
v_gene: TRBV7-9
j_gene: TRBJ2-1
CDR3nt: TGTGCCAGCAGCTTAGGACAGGGGATATACAATGAGCAGTTCTTC
CDR3aa: CASSLGQGIYNEQFF

abundance: few
d_gene: -
v_gene: TRBV28
j_gene: TRBJ1-4
CDR3nt: TGTGCCAGCAGTTTACGTGGGGGGGGAACTGAAAAACTGTTTTTT
CDR3aa: CASSLRGGGTEKLFF

abundance: -
d_gene: TRBD2
v_gene: TRBV7-9
j_gene: TRBJ2-7
CDR3nt: TGTGCCAGCAGCCGGAACCTAGCGGGAGAATGGGTCGAGCAGTACTTC
CDR3aa: CASSRNLAGEWVEQYF

abundance: -
d_gene: -
v_gene: TRBV6-6
j_gene: TRBJ1-1
CDR3nt: TGTGCCAGCAGCCTCCCCAACACTGAAGCTTTCTTT
CDR3aa: CASSLPNTEAFF

abundance: few
d_gene: TRBD1
v_gene: TRBV23-1
j_gene: TRBJ2-1
CDR3nt: TGCGCCAGGGACAGGGCCGACAATGAGCAGTTCTTC
CDR3aa: CARDRADNEQFF

abundance: -
d_gene: TRBD1
v_gene: TRBV4-1
j_gene: TRBJ1-1
CDR3nt: TGCGCCAGCAGCCAAGATCAGGGGGGCTGGAACACTGAAGCTTTCTTT
CDR3aa: CASSQDQGGWNTEAFF

abundance: -
d_gene: -
v_gene: TRBV27
j_gene: TRBJ2-1
CDR3nt: TGTGCCAGCAGTTTATACAGGGTCAATGAGCAGTTCTTC
CDR3aa: CASSLYRVNEQFF

abundance: -
d_gene: TRBD2
v_gene: TRBV4-3
j_gene: TRBJ2-1
CDR3nt: TGCGCCAGCTCTGCCGGGGCTAGCGGGACCCACAATGAGCAGTTCTTC
CDR3aa: CASSAGASGTHNEQFF

abundance: few
d_gene: -
v_gene: TRBV19
j_gene: TRBJ2-3
CDR3nt: TGTGCCAGTAGTACCACCTCACGCACGGAGAGTTTGAAGTATTTT
CDR3aa: CASSTTSRTESLKYF

abundance: -
d_gene: -
v_gene: TRBV28
j_gene: TRBJ1-5
CDR3nt: TGTGCCAGCGTCCAGGCGGGTGGGGGCAATCAGCCCCAGCATTTT
CDR3aa: CASVQAGGGNQPQHF

abundance: -
d_gene: -
v_gene: TRBV19
j_gene: TRBJ2-2
CDR3nt: TGTGCCAGTAGTATACCCAGGGGGGAGCTGTTTTTT
CDR3aa: CASSIPRGELFF

abundance: few
d_gene: -
v_gene: TRBV27
j_gene: TRBJ2-5
CDR3nt: TGTGCCAGCAGTTTATCCCCTACCTGGACCCAGTACTTC
CDR3aa: CASSLSPTWTQYF

abundance: -
d_gene: TRBD1
v_gene: TRBV29-1
j_gene: TRBJ1-4
CDR3nt: TGCAGCGTCGCCTCGACAGGGTCGAGTGAAAAACTGTTTTTT
CDR3aa: CSVASTGSSEKLFF

abundance: -
d_gene: -
v_gene: TRBV9
j_gene: TRBJ2-7
CDR3nt: TGTGCCAGCAGCGCCAGGCTAGGGGATGGATACGAGCAGTACTTC
CDR3aa: CASSARLGDGYEQYF

abundance: few
d_gene: -
v_gene: TRBV5-4
j_gene: TRBJ2-1
CDR3nt: TGTGCCAGCAGCACGAAGGGGGAGTCCTACAATGAGCAGTTCTTC
CDR3aa: CASSTKGESYNEQFF

abundance: -
d_gene: TRBD1
v_gene: TRBV6-6
j_gene: TRBJ2-1
CDR3nt: TGTGCCAGCAGGGGACAGCGTTATTCCTACAATGAGCAGTTCTTC
CDR3aa: CASRGQRYSYNEQFF

abundance: -
d_gene: -
v_gene: TRBV4-3
j_gene: TRBJ2-7
CDR3nt: TGCGCCAGCAGCCAAGGTCCAGGGAATTACGAGCAGTACTTC
CDR3aa: CASSQGPGNYEQYF

abundance: -
d_gene: -
v_gene: TRBV30
j_gene: TRBJ1-5
CDR3nt: TGTGCCGTTCGGGACAATAGCAATCAGCCCCAGCATTTT
CDR3aa: CAVRDNSNQPQHF

abundance: few
d_gene: -
v_gene: TRBV5-1
j_gene: TRBJ1-4
CDR3nt: TGCGCCAGCAGCTCCCAGGGTAATGAAAAACTGTTTTTT
CDR3aa: CASSSQGNEKLFF

abundance: few
d_gene: TRBD1
v_gene: TRBV7-3
j_gene: TRBJ2-7
CDR3nt: TGTGCCAGCAGCCCGGGACAGGGGGCAAGGGAGCAGTACTTC
CDR3aa: CASSPGQGAREQYF

abundance: -
d_gene: TRBD1
v_gene: TRBV9
j_gene: TRBJ1-5
CDR3nt: TGTGCCAGCAGCGGACAGGGGTGGGGGCCCCAGCATTTT
CDR3aa: CASSGQGWGPQHF

abundance: -
d_gene: -
v_gene: TRBV10-1
j_gene: TRBJ2-7
CDR3nt: TGCGCCAGCAGGAGGGCGAGACCCTACGAGCAGTACTTC
CDR3aa: CASRRARPYEQYF

abundance: -
d_gene: TRBD2
v_gene: TRBV6-1
j_gene: TRBJ2-3
CDR3nt: TGTGCCAGCACCGGCGGGGGGCTAGATACGCAGTATTTT
CDR3aa: CASTGGGLDTQYF

abundance: few
d_gene: TRBD1
v_gene: TRBV5-4
j_gene: TRBJ2-1
CDR3nt: TGTGCCAGCAGCCGAAGACAGGGTCCCCACAATGAGCAGTTCTTC
CDR3aa: CASSRRQGPHNEQFF

abundance: -
d_gene: -
v_gene: TRBV2
j_gene: TRBJ2-1
CDR3nt: TGTGCCAGCAGCGGCAGATTACAGTCATCCTACAATGAGCAGTTCTTC
CDR3aa: CASSGRLQSSYNEQFF

abundance: few
d_gene: TRBD2
v_gene: TRBV9
j_gene: TRBJ2-7
CDR3nt: TGTGCCAGCAGCCCCGGGACTAGCATCTACGAGCAGTACTTC
CDR3aa: CASSPGTSIYEQYF

abundance: few
d_gene: -
v_gene: TRBV2
j_gene: TRBJ2-3
CDR3nt: TGTGCCAGCAGTGGACTCACGGGGGATACGCAGTATTTT
CDR3aa: CASSGLTGDTQYF

abundance: -
d_gene: TRBD1
v_gene: TRBV7-7
j_gene: TRBJ1-4
CDR3nt: TGTGCTAGCAGCAGAGACAGGGGTGAAAAACTGTTTTTT
CDR3aa: CASSRDRGEKLFF

abundance: -
d_gene: -
v_gene: TRBV28
j_gene: TRBJ1-1
CDR3nt: TGTGCCAGCAGTACTCCTTGGTTGGAAGCTTTCTTT
CDR3aa: CASSTPWLEAFF

abundance: -
d_gene: TRBD1
v_gene: TRBV27
j_gene: TRBJ2-7
CDR3nt: TGTGCCAGCAGACTAACCGGGACAGGGGTCCACGAGCAGTACTTC
CDR3aa: CASRLTGTGVHEQYF

abundance: -
d_gene: TRBD2
v_gene: TRBV6-4
j_gene: TRBJ2-7
CDR3nt: TGTGCCAGCAGTCCGGCGAGAGGCGGGGGGTTCTCCTACGAGCAGTACTTC
CDR3aa: CASSPARGGGFSYEQYF

abundance: few
d_gene: TRBD1
v_gene: TRBV7-9
j_gene: TRBJ1-3
CDR3nt: TGTGCCAGCAGCGTTAAAGGGACAGCTGGAAACACCATATATTTT
CDR3aa: CASSVKGTAGNTIYF

abundance: few
d_gene: TRBD2
v_gene: TRBV7-9
j_gene: TRBJ2-2
CDR3nt: TGTGCCAGCAGCCCGGGGAGGGGCCGGGCCGGGGAGCTGTTTTTT
CDR3aa: CASSPGRGRAGELFF